These 32 T cell receptor beta chains were all obtained from the same sample, sequenced in a study of blood T cell repertoires in COVID-19. Data came from immunoSEQ multiplex PCR; TCRdb stores just in-frame clones and leaves some out. Among around 16,000 clones listed, less than 90% were seen once. What was sequenced was peripheral blood. These receptors were obtained from a man between 60 and 75 years old with acute or convalescent COVID-19.

This chain connects TRBV20-1 to TRBJ2-7, with D possibly matching TRBD2 (5 bases). CDR1 is DFQATT and CDR2 is SNEGSKA in the germline V gene (reference sequence). With 7 bases removed from V and 6 bases from J, the gap between germline ends came to 13 bases. The length of the CDR3 is 11 residues. The CDR3 loop reads CSVPTTAEQYF. As DNA, the CDR3 is TGCAGTGTCCCGACTACGGCCGAGCAGTACTTC.

V and J are TRBV6-5 and TRBJ2-3, with 7 bases matching TRBD2. Looked up from germline, CDR1 is MNHEY and CDR2 is SVGAGI. The CDR3 runs to 14 residues. V was pared by 8 bases and J by 2 bases, with 7 bases of the junction left unmatched. In nucleotides, the CDR3 is TGTGCCAGCCGACCAAGCGGGAACACAGATACGCAGTATTTT. Protein sequence: CASRPSGNTDTQYF.

The rearrangement uses TRBV5-1 and TRBJ2-3, with D hard to call. The CDR3 spans 15 residues. The ends were cut back, 0 bases at V and 0 bases at J, with 8 bases in the middle. The V gene's germline CDR1 is SGHRS and CDR2 YFSETQ. Written as DNA, the CDR3 is TGCGCCAGCAGCTTGGGTCAGGCTAGCACAGATACGCAGTATTTT. It is translated as CASSLGQASTDTQYF. The full variable domain, its missing parts supplied by reference TRBV5-1 and TRBJ2-3, is KAGVTQTPRYLIKTRGQQVTLSCSPISGHRSVSWYQQTPGQGLQFLFEYFSETQRNKGNFPGRFSGRQFSNSRSEMNVSTLELGDSALYLCASSLGQASTDTQYFGPGTRLTVL.

The rearrangement links TRBV5-4 to TRBJ1-2; 7 nucleotides align to TRBD1. This CDR3 spans 14 amino acids. Trimming at V came to 5 bases and at J to 2 bases, leaving 6 bases not matched to a gene. The germline gives CDR1 SGHNT, CDR2 YYREEE (reference sequence). In nucleotides, the CDR3 is TGTGCCAGCAGGGTAGGGACAGCAAACTATGGCTACACCTTC. Its translation: CASRVGTANYGYTF.

This rearrangement joins TRBV6-5 to TRBJ2-5; the match to TRBD1 covers 8 bases. Germline V gene data show CDR1 as MNHEY and CDR2 as SVGAGI. V trimming: 3 bases; J trimming: 4 bases; junction bases outside the gene matches: 10. There are 16 residues in the CDR3. Here the CDR3 DNA reads TGTGCCAGCAGTTATCTCGGCGACAGGGGTTCAGAGACCCAGTACTTC. Protein: CASSYLGDRGSETQYF.

The chain employs TRBV24-1 and TRBJ1-5, with TRBD1 as a possible D gene (6 bases). Germline CDR1 reads KGHDR; CDR2 reads SFDVKD. Trimming left V 3 bases short and J 4 bases short, with 12 bases between. There are 15 residues in the CDR3. CDR3 in amino acids: CATSDPRTANQPQHF. The DNA of the CDR3 is TGTGCCACCAGTGATCCCCGGACAGCAAATCAGCCCCAGCATTTT.

The chain uses TRBV6-4 and TRBJ1-1, with D possibly matching TRBD1 (5 bases). Germline V gene sequence: CDR1 MRHNA, CDR2 SNTAGT. The germline V and J ends were trimmed by 8 bases and 0 bases, with 13 bases remaining between them. The CDR3 extends over 14 amino acids. As DNA, the CDR3 is TGTGCCAGCTCCCCCGGGGGGGTGAACACTGAAGCTTTCTTT. Residues: CASSPGGVNTEAFF.

The rearrangement uses TRBV28 and TRBJ2-3, with D possibly TRBD2 on 5 matching bases. There are 13 residues in the CDR3. CDR1 is MDHEN, CDR2 SYDVKM, per germline. V shed 10 bases and J shed 1 base, with 12 bases lying between them. In DNA form, the CDR3 reads TGTGCCACCACCACCGGGGGCACAGATACGCAGTATTTT. Translated, it gives CATTTGGTDTQYF.

The rearrangement joins TRBV6-5 to TRBJ1-5; D not resolved. V lost 7 bases, J lost 3 bases, and 13 bases lay in between. The CDR3 length is 14 residues. Germline V lookup: CDR1 MNHEY, CDR2 SVGAGI. CDR3 loop: CASTQPGYNQPQHF. The CDR3 nucleotides are TGTGCCAGCACCCAGCCGGGTTACAATCAGCCCCAGCATTTT.

The chain is built from TRBV4-2 and TRBJ1-5; 7 nucleotides match TRBD1. The length of the CDR3 is 15 residues. In germline, CDR1 is LGHNA, CDR2 YNFKEQ. V was pared by 3 bases and J by 4 bases, with 6 bases of the junction left unmatched. Written as DNA, the CDR3 is TGTGCCAGCAGCCAGGGGGACAGCGTAAATCAGCCCCAGCATTTT. Its protein product is CASSQGDSVNQPQHF.

The J gene is TRBJ2-1, the V gene TRBV19, with 7 nucleotides matching TRBD2. Germline V gene sequence: CDR1 LNHDA, CDR2 SQIVND (reference sequence). This CDR3 is built from 18 residues. V shed 8 bases, J shed 8 bases, and the junction held 24 bases outside the gene matches. DNA for the CDR3: TGTGCCAGTTTCCCAAAAACGGGGGGAACCACTCGGTTGGATGAGCAGTTCTTC. This codes for CASFPKTGGTTRLDEQFF.

The chain couples TRBV15 to TRBJ2-7, with 7 positions matching TRBD1. The CDR3 has 13 residues. In germline, CDR1 is LNHNV, CDR2 YYDKDF (reference sequence). V shed 5 bases, J shed 2 bases, and the junction held 3 bases outside the gene matches. The CDR3 DNA follows: TGTGCCACCAGCCTAGACAGGGCCTACGAGCAGTACTTC. Translation: CATSLDRAYEQYF. Combining the CDR3 with reference TRBV15 and TRBJ2-7 gives the whole variable domain DAMVIQNPRYQVTQFGKPVTLSCSQTLNHNVMYWYQQKSSQAPKLLFHYYDKDFNNEADTPDNFQSRRPNTSFCFLDIRSPGLGDTAMYLCATSLDRAYEQYFGPGTRLTVT.

The gene calls are TRBV7-2 and TRBJ2-5; D is unresolved. The CDR3 is 14 residues long. Germline CDR1 reads SGHTA; CDR2 reads FQGNSA. V shed 1 base and J shed 7 bases, with 13 bases lying between them. The CDR3 nucleotides are TGTGCCAGCAGCTTAGTCCCGGGTATGGCGACCCAGTACTTC. Translated, it gives CASSLVPGMATQYF.

The J gene is TRBJ2-3, the V gene TRBV28, with TRBD2 matching over 11 bases. V shed 2 bases and J 5 bases; nucleotides not matched to a gene: 3. The germline gives CDR1 MDHEN, CDR2 SYDVKM. The CDR3 runs 15 residues. CDR3 sequence: CASSLGLAGGDTQYF. CDR3 in DNA: TGTGCCAGCAGTTTAGGTCTAGCGGGGGGAGATACGCAGTATTTT.

The CDR3 sequence is CASSQSPTYNEQFF. Written as DNA, the CDR3 is TGTGCCAGCAGCCAGAGCCCTACCTACAATGAGCAGTTCTTC. The chain has TRBV14 and TRBJ2-1; D call uncertain. The V end was cut by 3 bases, the J end by 2 bases, with 8 bases between. From germline, CDR1 is SGHDN and CDR2 FVKESK. The CDR3 runs 14 residues. The full variable domain, completed using reference TRBV14 and TRBJ2-1, is EAGVTQFPSHSVIEKGQTVTLRCDPISGHDNLYWYRRVMGKEIKFLLHFVKESKQDESGMPNNRFLAERTGGTYSTLKVQPAELEDSGVYFCASSQSPTYNEQFFGPGTRLTVL.

The CDR3 DNA sequence: TGTGCCAGCAGCAACGGACAGGGTGGCTCTTTTGAAAAACTGTTTTTT. It translates to CASSNGQGGSFEKLFF. V gene TRBV7-9 combines with J gene TRBJ1-4; 8 bases line up with TRBD1. With 5 bases clipped from V and 7 bases from J, the junction kept 12 bases outside the gene matches. The CDR3 has 16 amino acids. CDR1 is SEHNR and CDR2 is FQNEAQ in the germline V gene (reference sequence).

The rearrangement links TRBV29-1 to TRBJ2-3; 9 bases are a match to TRBD2. J gave up 2 bases and V 7 bases, and 7 bases lay outside the gene matches. Germline CDR1 reads SQVTM; CDR2 reads ANQGSEA. The CDR3 consists of 14 residues. DNA for the CDR3: TGCAGCGACCAGGGACTAGCATACACAGATACGCAGTATTTT. This codes for CSDQGLAYTDTQYF.

This CDR3 is CASSERVDTQYF. The CDR3 DNA is TGTGCCAGCAGTGAACGGGTGGATACGCAGTATTTT. This rearrangement joins TRBV2 to TRBJ2-3; the D is unclear. The CDR3 sequence is 12 residues long. Trimming left V 2 bases short and J 6 bases short, with 6 bases between. From germline, CDR1 is SNHLY and CDR2 FYNNEI.

The rearrangement joins TRBV9 to TRBJ2-3, with 10 nucleotides matching TRBD2. The CDR3 contains 16 residues. Germline loops: CDR1 SGDLS, CDR2 YYNGEE. V lost 2 bases and J lost 6; bases outside the gene matches: 9. CDR3 DNA: TGTGCCAGCAGCGTGAGGTTAGCGGGGGGCGTGGATACGCAGTATTTT. Its translation: CASSVRLAGGVDTQYF.

This sequence joins TRBV4-1 and TRBJ2-5; 10 positions agree with TRBD1. Germline CDR1 MGHRA, CDR2 YSYEKL. The CDR3 contains 15 residues. V gave up 4 bases and J gave up 2 bases; unmatched junction bases: 4. The CDR3 bases are TGCGCCAGCAGCCGCGAGGACAGGGGGCAAGAGACCCAGTACTTC. Its translation: CASSREDRGQETQYF.

The chain joins TRBV5-1 to TRBJ2-2; D might be TRBD2 (5 bases). The CDR3 loop spans 16 amino acids. Per germline, CDR1 SGHRS and CDR2 YFSETQ. The ends were cut back, 7 bases at V and 2 bases at J, with 18 bases in the middle. The CDR3 here is CASRSERRRNTGELFF. The CDR3 nucleotides read TGCGCCAGCCGGTCTGAGAGGAGGAGAAACACCGGGGAGCTGTTTTTT. Full variable domain (outside the CDR3, taken from reference TRBV5-1 and TRBJ2-2): KAGVTQTPRYLIKTRGQQVTLSCSPISGHRSVSWYQQTPGQGLQFLFEYFSETQRNKGNFPGRFSGRQFSNSRSEMNVSTLELGDSALYLCASRSERRRNTGELFFGEGSRLTVL.

This clone was seen only once. V gene TRBV29-1 combines with J gene TRBJ2-3; possibly TRBD1 for D (5 bases). Germline loops: CDR1 SQVTM, CDR2 ANQGSEA. This CDR3 spans 17 amino acids. V was clipped by 4 bases and J by 3 bases, with 23 bases between them. CDR3 nucleotides: TGCAGCGTTGGCAACATAAGGTTCAGGGATCGAACAGATACGCAGTATTTT. It yields the protein CSVGNIRFRDRTDTQYF.

This sequence joins TRBV11-2 and TRBJ2-5, with 7 bases fitting TRBD2. The V gene end was trimmed by 5 bases and the J gene end by 4 bases; junction bases not matched to a gene: 7. Per germline, CDR1 SGHAT and CDR2 FQNNGV. The CDR3 contains 14 residues. As DNA, the CDR3 is TGTGCCAGCAGCCCCCGTGCGGGGGTAGAGACCCAGTACTTC. Its translation: CASSPRAGVETQYF.

The V call is TRBV28, the J call TRBJ1-2; D call uncertain. In germline, CDR1 is MDHEN, CDR2 SYDVKM. V lost 6 bases, J lost 7 bases, and 9 bases lay in between. This CDR3 is 11 amino acids long. The CDR3 DNA sequence: TGTGCCAGCAGACTCCGGTCTGGCTACACCTTC. Translating gives CASRLRSGYTF.

This rearrangement joins TRBV7-8 to TRBJ2-4; weak D call: TRBD2 (6 bases). Germline CDR1 and CDR2: SGHVS and FQNEAQ. The CDR3 spans 20 residues. V was pared by 5 bases and J by 0 bases, with 26 bases between. The CDR3 loop is CASSELLPGEAGIAKNIQYF. CDR3 in DNA: TGTGCCAGCAGCGAACTCCTCCCGGGGGAGGCGGGAATAGCCAAAAACATTCAGTACTTC.

This clone appeared a single time. This sequence joins TRBV2 and TRBJ2-7; no reliable D call. This CDR3 has 12 amino acids. The V and J ends lost 2 bases and 3 bases respectively, with 5 bases between them. Per germline, CDR1 SNHLY and CDR2 FYNNEI. CDR3 sequence: CASSEYIYEQYF. The CDR3 nucleotides read TGTGCCAGCAGTGAATATATCTACGAGCAGTACTTC. Using reference TRBV2 and TRBJ2-7 for the parts outside the CDR3, the full variable domain is EPEVTQTPSHQVTQMGQEVILRCVPISNHLYFYWYRQILGQKVEFLVSFYNNEISEKSEIFDDQFSVERPDGSNFTLKIRSTKLEDSAMYFCASSEYIYEQYFGPGTRLTVT.

V gene TRBV16 combines with J gene TRBJ1-1; TRBD1 is a possible D gene (6 bases). Germline V gives CDR1 KGHSY, CDR2 FQNENV. Trimming stripped 0 bases from V and 6 bases from J, with 11 bases between. The CDR3 consists of 14 residues. CDR3 protein: CASSQSRGGSEAFF. In DNA, the CDR3 is TGTGCCAGCAGCCAATCGCGCGGGGGCTCTGAAGCTTTCTTT.

Written as DNA, the CDR3 is TGCGCCAGCAGCCAAGTTGGCTCGAAGACTCGCGAGCAGTACTTC. This codes for CASSQVGSKTREQYF. The V and J genes are TRBV4-1 and TRBJ2-7, with unresolved D. V lost 1 base to trimming and J lost 6 bases, with 16 bases between them. Per the germline V gene, CDR1 is MGHRA and CDR2 is YSYEKL. This CDR3 is built from 15 residues.

This sequence joins TRBV6-5 and TRBJ2-7, with a possible D match to TRBD2 (5 bases). Trimming cost V 8 bases and J 2 bases, with 16 bases left between them. This CDR3 region has 14 residues. Germline CDR1 MNHEY, CDR2 SVGAGI. CDR3 bases: TGTGCCAGCCGCCGAGGAGGAGCAACCTACGAGCAGTACTTC. Translating gives CASRRGGATYEQYF.

The chain couples TRBV5-1 to TRBJ2-1; 7 bases agree with TRBD1. J was trimmed by 9 bases and V by 4 bases; bases with no gene match: 4. Germline CDR1 reads SGHRS; CDR2 reads YFSETQ. CDR3 length equals 12 residues. The CDR3, as DNA: TGCGCCAGCAGCGTGACAGGGATTGAGCAGTTCTTC. Its translation: CASSVTGIEQFF.

The chain recombines TRBV5-5 with TRBJ1-1; 7 bases are shared with TRBD1. V shed 6 bases, J shed 1 base, and the junction held 9 bases outside the gene matches. The germline V gene has CDR1 SGHKS and CDR2 YYEKEE (reference sequence). The CDR3 runs 15 residues. The CDR3 spells CASTSGDRKNTEAFF. CDR3 sequence (DNA): TGTGCCAGCACCTCAGGGGACAGAAAGAACACTGAAGCTTTCTTT.

CDR3 bases: TGTGCCAGCAGCTCAATCGGACAGGGGCTTGGCAATGAGCAGTTCTTC. Protein product: CASSSIGQGLGNEQFF. The V call is TRBV13, the J call TRBJ2-1, with 9 nucleotides matching TRBD1. The CDR3 sequence is 16 residues long. V lost 4 bases and J lost 6; bases outside the gene matches: 10. Germline-derived CDR1 and CDR2 are PRHDT and FYEKMQ (reference sequence).